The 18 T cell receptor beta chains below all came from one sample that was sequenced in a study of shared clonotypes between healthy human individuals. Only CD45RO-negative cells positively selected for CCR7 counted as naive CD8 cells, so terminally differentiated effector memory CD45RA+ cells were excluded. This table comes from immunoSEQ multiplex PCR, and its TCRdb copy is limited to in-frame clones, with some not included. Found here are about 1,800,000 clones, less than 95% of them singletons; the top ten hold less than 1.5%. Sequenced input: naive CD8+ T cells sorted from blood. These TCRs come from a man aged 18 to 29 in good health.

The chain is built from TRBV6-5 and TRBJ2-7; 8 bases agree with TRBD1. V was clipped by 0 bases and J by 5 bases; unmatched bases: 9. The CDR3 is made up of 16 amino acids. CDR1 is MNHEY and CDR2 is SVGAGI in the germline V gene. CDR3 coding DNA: TGTGCCAGCAGTTACTCCCCGGACAGGGTTTCCGACGAGCAGTACTTC. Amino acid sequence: CASSYSPDRVSDEQYF.

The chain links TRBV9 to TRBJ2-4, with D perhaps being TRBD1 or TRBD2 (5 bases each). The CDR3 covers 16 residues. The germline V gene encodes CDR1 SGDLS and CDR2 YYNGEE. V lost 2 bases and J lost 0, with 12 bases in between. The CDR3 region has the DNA TGTGCCAGCAGCGTTGAGGATGGGGGAGCCAAAAACATTCAGTACTTC. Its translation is CASSVEDGGAKNIQYF. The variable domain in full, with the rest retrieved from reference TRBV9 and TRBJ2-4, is DSGVTQTPKHLITATGQRVTLRCSPRSGDLSVYWYQQSLDQGLQFLIQYYNGEERAKGNILERFSAQQFPDLHSELNLSSLELGDSALYFCASSVEDGGAKNIQYFGAGTRLSVL.

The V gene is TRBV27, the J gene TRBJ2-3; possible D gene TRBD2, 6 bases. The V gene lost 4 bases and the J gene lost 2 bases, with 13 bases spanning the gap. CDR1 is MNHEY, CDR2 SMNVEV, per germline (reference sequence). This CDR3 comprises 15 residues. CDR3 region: CASSSRTTATDTQYF. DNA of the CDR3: TGTGCCAGCAGTTCCAGGACTACCGCCACAGATACGCAGTATTTT.

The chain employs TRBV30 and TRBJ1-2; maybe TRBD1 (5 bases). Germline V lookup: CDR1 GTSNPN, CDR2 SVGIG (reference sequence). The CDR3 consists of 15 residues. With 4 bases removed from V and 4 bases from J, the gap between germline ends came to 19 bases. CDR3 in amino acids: CAWTLGTGQAYGYTF. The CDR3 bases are TGTGCCTGGACTCTAGGTACAGGCCAGGCCTATGGCTACACCTTC.

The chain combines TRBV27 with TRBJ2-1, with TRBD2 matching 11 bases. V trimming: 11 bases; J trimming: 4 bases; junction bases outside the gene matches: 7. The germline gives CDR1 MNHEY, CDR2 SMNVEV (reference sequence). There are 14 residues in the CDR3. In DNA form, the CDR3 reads TGTGCCGTTGGAGTAGCGGGGGGGTACAATGAGCAGTTCTTC. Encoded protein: CAVGVAGGYNEQFF.

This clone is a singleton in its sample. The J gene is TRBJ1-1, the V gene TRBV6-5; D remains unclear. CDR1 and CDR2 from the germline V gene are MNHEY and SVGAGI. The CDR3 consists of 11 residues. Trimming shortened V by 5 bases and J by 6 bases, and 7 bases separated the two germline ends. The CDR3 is CASSTDPEAFF. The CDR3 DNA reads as TGTGCCAGCAGTACCGACCCTGAAGCTTTCTTT.

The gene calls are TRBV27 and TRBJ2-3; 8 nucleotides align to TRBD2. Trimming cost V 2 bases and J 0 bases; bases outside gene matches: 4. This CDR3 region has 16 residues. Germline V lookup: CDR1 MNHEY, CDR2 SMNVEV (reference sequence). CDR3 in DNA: TGTGCCAGCAGTTTAGGAGCGGGAGTAAGCACAGATACGCAGTATTTT. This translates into CASSLGAGVSTDTQYF.

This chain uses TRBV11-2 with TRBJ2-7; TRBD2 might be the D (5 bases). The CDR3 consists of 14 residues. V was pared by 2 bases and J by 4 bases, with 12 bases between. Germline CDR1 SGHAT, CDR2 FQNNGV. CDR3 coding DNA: TGTGCCAGCAGCTTATATGCGGGTAGATACGAGCAGTACTTC. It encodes CASSLYAGRYEQYF.

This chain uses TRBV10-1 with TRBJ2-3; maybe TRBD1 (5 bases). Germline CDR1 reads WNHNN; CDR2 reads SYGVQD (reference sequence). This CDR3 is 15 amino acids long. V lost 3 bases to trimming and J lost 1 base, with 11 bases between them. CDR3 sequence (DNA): TGCGCCAGCAGTGACTACCAACAGGGCACAGATACGCAGTATTTT. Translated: CASSDYQQGTDTQYF.

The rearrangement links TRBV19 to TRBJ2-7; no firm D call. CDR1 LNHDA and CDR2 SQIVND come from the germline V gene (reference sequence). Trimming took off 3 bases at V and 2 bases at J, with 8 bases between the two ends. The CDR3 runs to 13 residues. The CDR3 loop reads CASSISPTYEQYF. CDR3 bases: TGTGCCAGTAGTATCAGTCCTACCTACGAGCAGTACTTC.

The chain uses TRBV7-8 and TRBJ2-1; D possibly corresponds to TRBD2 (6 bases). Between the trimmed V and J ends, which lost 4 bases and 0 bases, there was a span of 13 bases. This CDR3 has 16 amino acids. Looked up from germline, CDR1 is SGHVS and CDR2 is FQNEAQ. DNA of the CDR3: TGTGCCAGCAGCTCCTCGCTAGCGAGCTCCTACAATGAGCAGTTCTTC. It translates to CASSSSLASSYNEQFF.

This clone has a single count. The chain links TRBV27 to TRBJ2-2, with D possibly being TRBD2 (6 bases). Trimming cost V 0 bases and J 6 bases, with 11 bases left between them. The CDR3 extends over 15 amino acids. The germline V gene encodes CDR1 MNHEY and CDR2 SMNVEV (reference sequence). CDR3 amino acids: CASSLSAEGPGELFF. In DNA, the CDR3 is TGTGCCAGCAGTTTATCGGCGGAGGGCCCCGGGGAGCTGTTTTTT.

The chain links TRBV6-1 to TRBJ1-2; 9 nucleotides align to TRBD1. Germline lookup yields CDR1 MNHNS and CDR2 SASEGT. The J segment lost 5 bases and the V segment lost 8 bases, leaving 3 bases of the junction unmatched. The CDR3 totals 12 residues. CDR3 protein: CASGDRVYGYTF. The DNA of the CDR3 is TGTGCCAGCGGGGACAGGGTATATGGCTACACCTTC.

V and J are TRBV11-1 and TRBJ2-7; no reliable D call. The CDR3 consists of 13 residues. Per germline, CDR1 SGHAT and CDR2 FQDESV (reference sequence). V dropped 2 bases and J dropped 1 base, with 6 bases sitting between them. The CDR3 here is CASSLSSSYEQYF. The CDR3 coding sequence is TGTGCCAGCAGCTTATCATCATCCTACGAGCAGTACTTC. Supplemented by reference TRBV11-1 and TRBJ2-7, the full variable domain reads EAEVAQSPRYKITEKSQAVAFWCDPISGHATLYWYRQILGQGPELLVQFQDESVVDDSQLPKDRFSAERLKGVDSTLKIQPAELGDSAMYLCASSLSSSYEQYFGPGTRLTVT.

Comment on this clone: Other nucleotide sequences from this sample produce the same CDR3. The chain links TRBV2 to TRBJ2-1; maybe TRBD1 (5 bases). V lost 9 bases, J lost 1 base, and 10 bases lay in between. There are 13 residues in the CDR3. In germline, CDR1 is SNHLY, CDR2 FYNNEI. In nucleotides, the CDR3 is TGTGCCAGTGCTGCAGGGTCCTACAATGAGCAGTTCTTC. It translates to CASAAGSYNEQFF.

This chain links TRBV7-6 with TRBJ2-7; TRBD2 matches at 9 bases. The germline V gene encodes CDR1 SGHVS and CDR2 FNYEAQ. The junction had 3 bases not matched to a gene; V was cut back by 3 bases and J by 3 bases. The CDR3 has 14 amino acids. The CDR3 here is CASSLRTSDYEQYF. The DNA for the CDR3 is TGTGCCAGCAGCTTGAGGACTAGCGACTACGAGCAGTACTTC.

CDR3 amino acids: CASSVAQGSYEQYF. The CDR3 DNA reads as TGTGCCAGCAGCGTAGCTCAGGGTTCCTACGAGCAGTACTTC. The V gene is TRBV9, the J gene TRBJ2-7, with D maybe TRBD1 (5 bases). This CDR3 is 14 amino acids long. Germline V lookup: CDR1 SGDLS, CDR2 YYNGEE. Trimming took off 0 bases at V and 1 base at J, with 8 bases between the two ends.

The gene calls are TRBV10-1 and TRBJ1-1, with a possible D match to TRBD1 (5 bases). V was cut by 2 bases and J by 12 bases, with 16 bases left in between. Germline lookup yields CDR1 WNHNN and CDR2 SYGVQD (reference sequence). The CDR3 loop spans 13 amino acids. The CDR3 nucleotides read TGCGCCAGCAGTGAGGCAGGGCAACATAGGACTTTCTTT. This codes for CASSEAGQHRTFF.